The clone carrying this TCR beta chain came up a few times. Its antigen is not known. This specimen comes from a study of Graves' ophthalmopathy and Graves' hyperthyroidism. Whole-study results and caveats: The authors also found most expanded thyroid clonotypes above 0.001 frequency in blood. A classifier, a 13-signature model, separated ophthalmopathy from stable hyperthyroidism with more than 85% sensitivity and approximately 80% specificity.

Exclusion criteria comprised other autoimmune diseases, uncontrolled infections, pregnancy or lactation in patients. The diagnostic workup employed clinical symptoms, serum thyroxine, TRAb, thyroid ultrasound and orbital computed tomography. Investigators amplified TCR beta CDR3 regions from RNA transcripts. First-round RT-PCR used HTBI primers; second-round multiplex PCR followed. Via MiXCR, TCRdb re-called the multiplex PCR reads, giving one row per CDR3 protein. Of about 500,000 distinct CDR3 sequences listed, less than 45% are singletons. Deletions cut 2 bases from V and 1 base from J, with 8 bases between. Germline V gives CDR1 KGHSH, CDR2 LQKENI. The CDR3 extends over 14 amino acids.

The chain links TRBV18 to TRBJ1-2; D is uncertain. The clonotype comes from an adult man with Graves' hyperthyroidism. Sequencing used peripheral blood or thyroid tissue (not recorded which). CDR3 loop: CASSPANSNYGYTF. In nucleotides, the CDR3 is TGTGCCAGCTCACCAGCCAACAGTAACTATGGCTACACCTTC.